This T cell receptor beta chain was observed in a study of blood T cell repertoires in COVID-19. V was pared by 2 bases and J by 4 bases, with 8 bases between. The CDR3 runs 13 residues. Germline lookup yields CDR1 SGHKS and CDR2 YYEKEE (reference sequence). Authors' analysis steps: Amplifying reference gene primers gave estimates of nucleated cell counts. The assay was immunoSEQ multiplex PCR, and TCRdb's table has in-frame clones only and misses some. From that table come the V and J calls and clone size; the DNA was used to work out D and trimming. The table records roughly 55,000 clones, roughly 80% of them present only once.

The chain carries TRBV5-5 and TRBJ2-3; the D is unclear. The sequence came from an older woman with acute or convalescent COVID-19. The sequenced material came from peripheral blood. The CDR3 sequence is CASSLVAPDTQYF. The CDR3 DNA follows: TGTGCCAGCAGCTTAGTGGCCCCAGATACGCAGTATTTT.